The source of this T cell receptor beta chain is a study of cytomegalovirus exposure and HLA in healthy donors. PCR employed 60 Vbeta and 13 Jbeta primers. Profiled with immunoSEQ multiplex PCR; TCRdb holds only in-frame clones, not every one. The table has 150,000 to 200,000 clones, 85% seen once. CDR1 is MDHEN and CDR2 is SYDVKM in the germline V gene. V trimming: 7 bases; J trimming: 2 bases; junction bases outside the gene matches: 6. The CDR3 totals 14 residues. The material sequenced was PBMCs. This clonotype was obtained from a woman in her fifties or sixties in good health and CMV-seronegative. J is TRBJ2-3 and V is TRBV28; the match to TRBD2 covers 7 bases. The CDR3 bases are TGTGCCAGCAACGAGGGAGGGGCCACAGATACGCAGTATTTT. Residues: CASNEGGATDTQYF.